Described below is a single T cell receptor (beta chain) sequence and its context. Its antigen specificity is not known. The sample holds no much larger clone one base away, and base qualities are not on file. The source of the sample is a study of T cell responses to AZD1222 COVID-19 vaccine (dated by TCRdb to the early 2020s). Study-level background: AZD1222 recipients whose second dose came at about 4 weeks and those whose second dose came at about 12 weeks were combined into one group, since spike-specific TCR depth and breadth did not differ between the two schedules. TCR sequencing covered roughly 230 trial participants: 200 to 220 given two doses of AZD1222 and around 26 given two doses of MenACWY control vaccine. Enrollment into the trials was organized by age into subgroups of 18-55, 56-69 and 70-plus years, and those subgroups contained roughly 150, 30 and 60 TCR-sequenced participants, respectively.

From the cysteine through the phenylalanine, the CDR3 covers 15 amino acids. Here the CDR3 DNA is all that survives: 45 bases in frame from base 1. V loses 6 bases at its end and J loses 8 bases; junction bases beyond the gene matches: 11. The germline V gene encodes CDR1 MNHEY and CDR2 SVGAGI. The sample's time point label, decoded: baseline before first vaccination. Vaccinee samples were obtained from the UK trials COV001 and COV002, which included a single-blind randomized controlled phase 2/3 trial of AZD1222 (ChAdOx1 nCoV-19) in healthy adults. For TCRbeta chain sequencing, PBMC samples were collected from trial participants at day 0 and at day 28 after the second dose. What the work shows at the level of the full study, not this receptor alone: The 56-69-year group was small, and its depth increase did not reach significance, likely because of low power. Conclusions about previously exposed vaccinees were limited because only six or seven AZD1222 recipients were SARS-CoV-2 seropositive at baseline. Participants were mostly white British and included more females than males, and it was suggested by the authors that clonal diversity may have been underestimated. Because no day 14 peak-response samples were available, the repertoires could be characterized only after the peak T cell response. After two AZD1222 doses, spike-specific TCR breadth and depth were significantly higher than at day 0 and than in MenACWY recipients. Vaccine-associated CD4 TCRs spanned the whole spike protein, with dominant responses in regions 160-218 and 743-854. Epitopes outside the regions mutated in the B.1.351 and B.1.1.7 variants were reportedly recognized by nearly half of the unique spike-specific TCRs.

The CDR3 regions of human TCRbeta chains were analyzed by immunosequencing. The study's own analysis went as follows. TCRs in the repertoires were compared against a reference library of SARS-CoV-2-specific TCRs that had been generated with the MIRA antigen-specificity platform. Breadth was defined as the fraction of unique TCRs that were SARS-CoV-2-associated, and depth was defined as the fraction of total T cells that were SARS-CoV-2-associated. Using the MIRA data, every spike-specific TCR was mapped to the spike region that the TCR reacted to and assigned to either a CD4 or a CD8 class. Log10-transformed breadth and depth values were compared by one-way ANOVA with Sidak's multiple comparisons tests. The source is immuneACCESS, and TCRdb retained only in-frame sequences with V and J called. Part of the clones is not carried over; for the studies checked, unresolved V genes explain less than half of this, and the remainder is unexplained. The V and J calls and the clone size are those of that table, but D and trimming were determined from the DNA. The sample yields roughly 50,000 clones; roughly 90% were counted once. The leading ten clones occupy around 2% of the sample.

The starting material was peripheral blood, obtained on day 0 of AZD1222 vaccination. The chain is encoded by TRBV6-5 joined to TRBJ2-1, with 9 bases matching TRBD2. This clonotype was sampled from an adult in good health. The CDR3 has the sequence CASREGLAGVYEQFF. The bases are TGTGCCAGCAGGGAGGGACTAGCAGGAGTCTATGAGCAGTTCTTC.